This record concerns one T cell receptor (beta chain) sequence. The assay was immunoSEQ multiplex PCR, and TCRdb's table has in-frame clones only and misses some. The sample holds some 600,000 clones, about 96% seen once. The V gene lost 8 bases and the J gene lost 2 bases, with 14 bases spanning the gap. CDR1 is LNHDA, CDR2 SQIVND, per germline (reference sequence). The CDR3 runs 14 residues. CD45RO-negative, CCR7-selected cells formed the naive CD8 fraction, which excluded terminally differentiated effector memory CD45RA+ cells. This specimen belongs to a study of shared clonotypes between healthy human individuals.

The V and J genes are TRBV19 and TRBJ2-3; D remains ambiguous. The TCR originated in a woman aged 25 to 39 in good health. Specimen: naive CD8+ T cells sorted from blood. This CDR3 reads CASDGGVSTDTQYF. The DNA of the CDR3 is TGTGCCAGTGATGGTGGCGTTTCCACAGATACGCAGTATTTT.